Each of the 27 T cell receptor beta chains below was sequenced from the same sample in a study of blood T cells in healthy people across ages. Using a J-beta primer mix together with a sample-barcoded 5' primer, a second PCR was run for roughly 6 to 11 cycles. Using its own MiXCR run on the 5' RACE reads, TCRdb lists one record per CDR3 protein. Among about 290,000 distinct CDR3 sequences listed, roughly 26% were seen once. The material sequenced was blood. The receptors derive from a woman in her 70s in good health.

This clonotype has more than one count but fewer than ten. The chain uses TRBV12-3 or TRBV12-4 and TRBJ2-5, with D maybe TRBD1 (5 bases). The V end was cut by 1 base, the J end by 3 bases, with 9 bases between. The CDR3 extends over 14 amino acids. The CDR3: CASSLDRREETQYF. CDR3 in DNA: TGTGCCAGCAGTTTAGACAGGAGAGAAGAGACCCAGTACTTC.

In this sample, this clonotype turned up many times. The genes are TRBV29-1 and TRBJ1-4; perhaps TRBD1 as D (6 bases). V shed 6 bases and J shed 4 bases, with 12 bases lying between them. CDR1 and CDR2 from the germline V gene are SQVTM and ANQGSEA. The CDR3 runs to 13 residues. DNA for the CDR3: TGCAGCGTGCGTGACAGGCTTAATGAAAAACTGTTTTTT. As protein: CSVRDRLNEKLFF.

This clonotype has more than one count but fewer than ten. The J gene is TRBJ2-5, the V gene TRBV18; a possible D gene is TRBD2 (5 bases). The length of the CDR3 is 16 residues. Per germline, CDR1 KGHSH and CDR2 LQKENI. The V end was cut by 2 bases, the J end by 11 bases, with 24 bases between. The CDR3 bases are TGTGCCAGCTCACCAAAATCTTGGCGGGCAGTGGGTGAGCAGTACTTC. This codes for CASSPKSWRAVGEQYF.

This clonotype showed up just a few times. The CDR3 sequence: CATSRDRLKDQPQHF. The CDR3 coding sequence is TGTGCCACCAGCAGAGATCGACTGAAAGATCAGCCCCAGCATTTT. The chain carries TRBV15 and TRBJ1-5; D ambiguous. With 0 bases removed from V and 5 bases from J, the gap between germline ends came to 11 bases. The V gene's germline CDR1 is LNHNV and CDR2 YYDKDF (reference sequence). The CDR3 loop spans 15 amino acids.

This clonotype was seen a few times. V and J are TRBV28 and TRBJ1-5; 10 positions agree with TRBD1. The CDR3 spans 15 residues. Germline values: CDR1 MDHEN, CDR2 SYDVKM. Unmatched junction bases numbered 5, after V lost 5 bases and J lost 4 bases. The CDR3 nucleotides are TGTGCCAGCAGTGCGGGACAGGGGCGTAATCAGCCCCAGCATTTT. Its translation: CASSAGQGRNQPQHF.

The V gene is TRBV5-1, the J gene TRBJ2-5, with TRBD2 identical over 7 bases. TRBJ2-7 explains the end of the DNA better; the J call may be wrong. CDR1 and CDR2 from the germline V gene are SGHRS and YFSETQ. This CDR3 has 16 amino acids. The CDR3 sequence is CASFDRESGGAYEQYF. CDR3 coding DNA: TGCGCCAGCTTTGATCGCGAGTCGGGGGGAGCCTACGAGCAGTACTTC.

V and J are TRBV7-2 and TRBJ1-5; no clear D. CDR3 length equals 13 residues. Germline V gene lookup returns CDR1 SGHTA and CDR2 FQGNSA. Trimming left V 6 bases short and J 3 bases short, with 9 bases between. The CDR3 DNA reads TGTGCCAGCAGGAGGGCCCTCAATCAGCCCCAGCATTTT. Encoded protein: CASRRALNQPQHF. The complete variable domain, with remaining parts taken from reference TRBV7-2 and TRBJ1-5, reads GAGVSQSPSNKVTEKGKDVELRCDPISGHTALYWYRQSLGQGLEFLIYFQGNSAPDKSGLPSDRFSAERTGGSVSTLTIQRTQQEDSAVYLCASRRALNQPQHFGDGTRLSIL.

The chain is built from TRBV20-1 and TRBJ2-5; 7 bases line up with TRBD2. CDR1 DFQATT and CDR2 SNEGSKA come from the germline V gene (reference sequence). The ends lost 6 bases at V and 5 bases at J; junction bases unmatched: 6. CDR3 length: 12 amino acids. The CDR3 DNA is TGCAGTGCCCTGGGGGGGAGGGAGACCCAGTACTTC. Protein sequence: CSALGGRETQYF.

The rearrangement uses TRBV5-1 and TRBJ1-1; unclear D gene. The germline CDR1 and CDR2 sequences are SGHRS and YFSETQ. The length of the CDR3 is 13 residues. Trimming took 0 bases from V and 0 from J, leaving 3 bases between them. The CDR3 sequence is CASSLEMNTEAFF. The CDR3 coding sequence is TGCGCCAGCAGCTTGGAGATGAACACTGAAGCTTTCTTT.

V usage is TRBV7-8 and J usage is TRBJ2-1; TRBD2 matches 8 bases. Germline lookup yields CDR1 SGHVS and CDR2 FQNEAQ. Trimming at V came to 4 bases and at J to 8 bases, leaving 7 bases not matched to a gene. The CDR3 has 14 amino acids. Written as DNA, the CDR3 is TGTGCCAGCAGCTCCAAGCGGGAGAGTTATGAGCAGTTCTTC. Translating gives CASSSKRESYEQFF.

The gene calls are TRBV7-9 and TRBJ2-7, with 7 positions matching TRBD2. Germline V gives CDR1 SEHNR, CDR2 FQNEAQ (reference sequence). CDR3 size: 14 residues. V dropped 8 bases and J dropped 3; count of bases not matched to a gene: 10. CDR3 sequence: CASHGPSGNYEQYF. Written as DNA, the CDR3 is TGTGCCAGCCATGGCCCTAGCGGAAACTACGAGCAGTACTTC.

Concerning this clonotype: At one of its ends the junction is not consistent with the germline gene, which may arise from a read error. The chain couples TRBV7-2 to TRBJ2-3; D possibly corresponds to TRBD2 (5 bases). Germline V gene lookup returns CDR1 SGHTA and CDR2 FQGNSA. CDR3 length: 15 amino acids. The DNA for the CDR3 is TGTGCCAGCAGCTTAGCGGGAGAAATCGCAGATAGGCAGTATTTT. It is translated as CASSLAGEIADRQYF.

V gene TRBV4-3 combines with J gene TRBJ2-7; 9 bases are a match to TRBD2. The CDR3 contains 16 residues. Unmatched junction bases numbered 11, after V lost 6 bases and J lost 2 bases. Germline CDR1 is LGHNA and CDR2 is YSLEER. The CDR3 protein is CASSSVSGSAPYEQYF. The CDR3 nucleotides are TGCGCCAGCAGTTCCGTTAGCGGGAGTGCACCCTACGAGCAGTACTTC.

This chain connects TRBV28 to TRBJ2-5, with 13 nucleotides matching TRBD2. The J call may be faulty, since TRBJ2-1 better matches the DNA end. Germline V gene data show CDR1 as MDHEN and CDR2 as SYDVKM. The CDR3 consists of 15 residues. CDR3 coding DNA: TGTGCCAGCAGTTCAGGACTAGCGGGAGAGGATGAGCAGTTCTTC. Translating it yields CASSSGLAGEDEQFF.

This chain uses TRBV5-5 with TRBJ2-7; 7 positions agree with TRBD1. CDR3 length: 14 amino acids. Trimming removed 4 bases from V and 3 bases from J; junction bases left unmatched: 7. CDR1 SGHKS and CDR2 YYEKEE come from the germline V gene (reference sequence). The CDR3 loop reads CASSNNRGRYEQYF. The CDR3 DNA reads TGTGCCAGCAGCAACAACAGGGGTCGCTACGAGCAGTACTTC.

This chain connects TRBV11-2 to TRBJ1-1; D is perhaps TRBD1 (5 bases). The CDR3 spans 15 residues. Trimming left V 3 bases short and J 1 base short, with 12 bases between. Per the germline V gene, CDR1 is SGHAT and CDR2 is FQNNGV. In nucleotides, the CDR3 is TGTGCCAGCAGCTTCTGGGGGACGGGGAACACTGAAGCTTTCTTT. It is translated as CASSFWGTGNTEAFF.

This clonotype was seen more than once but under ten times. The V call is TRBV28, the J call TRBJ1-4, with D uncertain. The V gene's germline CDR1 is MDHEN and CDR2 SYDVKM. The CDR3 sequence is 12 residues long. V gave up 5 bases and J gave up 6 bases, with 7 bases separating them. CDR3 bases: TGTGCCAGCAGTGTAGGGTATGAAAAACTGTTTTTT. It is translated as CASSVGYEKLFF. Combining the CDR3 with reference TRBV28 and TRBJ1-4 gives the whole variable domain DVKVTQSSRYLVKRTGEKVFLECVQDMDHENMFWYRQDPGLGLRLIYFSYDVKMKEKGDIPEGYSVSREKKERFSLILESASTNQTSMYLCASSVGYEKLFFGSGTQLSVL.

CDR3 in amino acids: CASSYSGTGGSSSYEQYF. The CDR3 bases are TGTGCCAGCAGTTACTCCGGGACAGGGGGATCGAGCTCCTACGAGCAGTACTTC. V and J are TRBV6-5 and TRBJ2-1; 11 nucleotides agree with TRBD1. The J call is doubtful: the DNA matches TRBJ2-7 better. This CDR3 contains 18 residues. CDR1 is MNHEY and CDR2 is SVGAGI in the germline V gene.

In its sample, this clonotype was seen a few times. The chain employs TRBV12-5 and TRBJ2-3; D gene unclear. Germline V gene data show CDR1 as LGHNT and CDR2 as FRNRAP. The CDR3 loop spans 12 amino acids. With 1 base removed from V and 5 bases from J, the gap between germline ends came to 4 bases. The CDR3 sequence is CASGLDRDTQYF. DNA for the CDR3: TGTGCTAGTGGTTTGGACAGAGATACGCAGTATTTT. The full variable domain, rest sourced from reference TRBV12-5 and TRBJ2-3, is DARVTQTPRHKVTEMGQEVTMRCQPILGHNTVFWYRQTMMQGLELLAYFRNRAPLDDSGMPKDRFSAEMPDATLATLKIQPSEPRDSAVYFCASGLDRDTQYFGPGTRLTVL.

This clonotype was recorded a few times. This sequence joins TRBV21-1 and TRBJ2-7; the table's D call TRBD2 went unverified against the DNA. TRBV21-1 is a pseudogene segment. There are 17 residues in the CDR3. The CDR3 nucleotides are TGTGCCAGCAGCAGACTAGCGGGAGCGGGGGGAATCTACGAGCAGTACTTC. Protein sequence: CASSRLAGAGGIYEQYF.

The V and J genes are TRBV24-1 and TRBJ2-6, with D maybe TRBD2 (5 bases). From germline, CDR1 is KGHDR and CDR2 SFDVKD. V shed 5 bases and J shed 2 bases, with 9 bases lying between them. This CDR3 has 15 residues. The CDR3 spells CATSGTGTGANVLTF. The DNA for the CDR3 is TGTGCCACCAGTGGAACGGGGACTGGGGCCAACGTCCTGACTTTC.

This clonotype came up many times. The rearrangement joins TRBV28 to TRBJ1-1; TRBD1 is a possible D gene (5 bases). V lost 5 bases to trimming and J lost 4 bases, with 17 bases between them. The CDR3 has 15 residues. Looked up from germline, CDR1 is MDHEN and CDR2 is SYDVKM. In DNA, the CDR3 is TGTGCCAGCAGTCCCCAAAACAGGCCGGGCACTGAAGCTTTCTTT. Protein: CASSPQNRPGTEAFF.

This chain connects TRBV5-1 to TRBJ2-5; TRBD1 matches at 8 bases. The CDR3 is made up of 15 amino acids. In germline, CDR1 is SGHRS, CDR2 YFSETQ. V was clipped by 2 bases and J by 4 bases; unmatched bases: 7. The CDR3 sequence: CASSFSGQGRETQYF. CDR3 DNA sequence: TGCGCCAGCAGCTTCTCCGGACAGGGAAGAGAGACCCAGTACTTC. Together with reference TRBV5-1 and TRBJ2-5, the CDR3 gives the full variable domain: KAGVTQTPRYLIKTRGQQVTLSCSPISGHRSVSWYQQTPGQGLQFLFEYFSETQRNKGNFPGRFSGRQFSNSRSEMNVSTLELGDSALYLCASSFSGQGRETQYFGPGTRLLVL.

This sequence joins TRBV5-1 and TRBJ2-1; a possible D gene is TRBD2 (6 bases). Between the trimmed V and J ends, which lost 4 bases and 9 bases, there was a span of 23 bases. The CDR3 spans 16 residues. CDR1 is SGHRS and CDR2 is YFSETQ in the germline V gene. The CDR3 nucleotides read TGCGCCAGCAGCGGACTAACTGGGCGGAGTTGGGTTGAGCAGTTCTTC. Its translation: CASSGLTGRSWVEQFF.

This clonotype was observed many times. J is TRBJ2-3 and V is TRBV28, with 14 bases fitting TRBD2. J was trimmed by 5 bases and V by 4 bases; bases with no gene match: 5. Germline V lookup: CDR1 MDHEN, CDR2 SYDVKM. The CDR3 length is 16 residues. CDR3 sequence: CASSSPGLAGGDTQYF. The CDR3 nucleotides read TGTGCCAGCAGTTCCCCAGGACTAGCGGGAGGAGATACGCAGTATTTT.

This clonotype was recorded many times. V and J are TRBV20-1 and TRBJ2-1; TRBD2 is a possible D gene (6 bases). Germline loops: CDR1 DFQATT, CDR2 SNEGSKA (reference sequence). The CDR3 extends over 16 amino acids. V dropped 3 bases and J dropped 0 bases, with 15 bases sitting between them. The CDR3 protein is CSASRGGVSSYNEQFF. CDR3 sequence (DNA): TGCAGTGCTAGCAGAGGCGGGGTCAGCTCCTACAATGAGCAGTTCTTC.

This clonotype was detected a few times. This sequence joins TRBV7-2 and TRBJ2-5; D unresolved. The CDR3 sequence is 12 residues long. CDR1 SGHTA and CDR2 FQGNSA come from the germline V gene. Between the trimmed V and J ends, which lost 5 bases and 4 bases, there was a span of 8 bases. CDR3 loop: CASSAGPETQYF. The CDR3 DNA reads TGTGCCAGCAGCGCCGGTCCAGAGACCCAGTACTTC.